Listed below are T cell receptor beta chains from one sample, sequenced in a study of CD8+CD57+ T cells in acquired aplastic anemia. TCRdb passed the reads through MiXCR, listing each CDR3 protein once. The profile shows some 200,000 distinct CDR3 sequences, 30% to 35% of them singletons. The sequenced material came from sorted CD4+, CD8+, or CD8+CD57+ T cells (not recorded which) from PBMCs. These receptors were obtained from a human donor in good health, serving as a control. The CDR3 runs from the conserved cysteine through the conserved F or W. The order of the fields is D gene, J gene, clone size, V gene, CDR3 protein, CDR3 DNA. A D gene is named only where the DNA matches it firmly. Size is stated for part of the rows, as once, few or many counts, or as a class when the clone is expanded.

TRBD1 | TRBJ1-5 | many | TRBV19 | CASRQQGAGNQPQHF | TGTGCCAGTAGGCAACAGGGGGCAGGCAATCAGCCCCAGCATTTT
TRBD1 | TRBJ1-2 | many | TRBV12-3/TRBV12-4 | CASSLVRGTASGYTF | TGTGCCAGCAGTTTAGTTCGTGGGACAGCCAGTGGCTACACCTTC
NA | TRBJ1-6 | once | TRBV9 | CASSVYPKTDSPLHF | TGTGCCAGCAGCGTATACCCGAAGACGGATTCACCCCTCCACTTT
NA | TRBJ1-2 | many | TRBV9 | CASSLRTGKTTYGYTF | TGTGCCAGCAGCCTTAGAACCGGGAAAACTACCTACGGCTACACCTTC
NA | TRBJ1-2 | many | TRBV4-1 | CASSQDSGSYGYTF | TGCGCCAGCAGCCAAGATAGCGGCAGCTATGGCTACACCTTC
NA | TRBJ2-1 | NA | TRBV9 | CASSVSGVGISEQFF | TGTGCCAGCAGCGTATCAGGGGTCGGAATTAGTGAGCAGTTCTTC
NA | TRBJ2-2 | NA | TRBV10-3 | CAISGTAGELFF | TGTGCCATCTCCGGGACCGCCGGGGAGCTGTTTTTT
NA | TRBJ2-7 | NA | TRBV3-1 | CASSKDGRSPYEQYF | TGTGCCAGCAGCAAGGACGGGCGAAGCCCCTACGAGCAGTACTTC
NA | TRBJ2-1 | few | TRBV2 | CASNKQGISYNEQFF | TGTGCCAGCAATAAACAGGGAATATCCTACAATGAGCAGTTCTTC
NA | TRBJ1-2 | many | TRBV27 | CASTSWGADYGYTF | TGTGCCAGCACCTCATGGGGGGCCGACTATGGCTACACCTTC
NA | TRBJ1-4 | many | TRBV2 | CASSGWRPNEKLFF | TGTGCCAGCAGTGGTTGGCGACCGAATGAAAAACTGTTTTTT
NA | TRBJ1-1 | few | TRBV20-1 | CSARGSRGTNTEAFF | TGCAGTGCTAGAGGTTCGAGGGGAACGAACACTGAAGCTTTCTTT
TRBD2 | TRBJ2-1 | NA | TRBV7-6 | CASSPPGLAGNEQFF | TGTGCCAGCAGCCCCCCGGGACTAGCGGGCAATGAGCAGTTCTTC
NA | TRBJ1-1 | many | TRBV7-2 | CASSYYGGTEAFF | TGTGCCAGCAGCTATTACGGGGGCACTGAAGCTTTCTTT
TRBD1 | TRBJ1-1 | NA | TRBV25-1 | CASSEYGGQANTEAFF | TGTGCCAGCAGTGAATACGGAGGACAGGCGAACACTGAAGCTTTCTTT
NA | TRBJ1-2 | NA | TRBV10-1 | CASSDQENYGYTF | TGCGCCAGCAGTGATCAGGAGAACTATGGCTACACCTTC
NA | TRBJ2-7 | many | TRBV10-2 | CASSRGRAPYEQYF | TGCGCCAGCAGTCGGGGGCGCGCCCCCTACGAGCAGTACTTC
NA | TRBJ1-5 | NA | TRBV7-9 | CASSLAGGNF | TGTGCCAGCAGCTTAGCGGGGGGCAATTTT
NA | TRBJ2-5 | few | TRBV10-3 | CASTLLNPAGGQETQYF | TGTGCCAGCACCCTCCTTAACCCGGCAGGCGGACAAGAGACCCAGTACTTC
NA | TRBJ1-2 | NA | TRBV10-3 | CATSSGANYGYTF | TGTGCCACCAGTTCTGGGGCTAACTATGGCTACACCTTC
NA | TRBJ1-1 | many | TRBV3-1 | CASSHGRPVLNPEISEAFF | TGTGCCAGCAGCCACGGTCGACCGGTATTGAACCCTGAGATAAGTGAAGCTTTCTTT
NA | TRBJ2-7 | many | TRBV5-1 | CASSLRPASDEQYF | TGCGCCAGCAGCTTACGACCGGCTTCGGACGAGCAGTACTTC
NA | TRBJ2-5 | many | TRBV29-1 | CSVDRMGETQYF | TGCAGCGTTGACCGAATGGGGGAGACCCAGTACTTC
NA | TRBJ2-7 | NA | TRBV7-2 | CASSLGPVYEQYF | TGCGCCAGCAGCCTTGGACCCGTCTACGAGCAGTACTTC